This paragraph covers one T cell receptor beta chain sequence. The data belong to a study of control samples from healthy donors and cancer patients. Trimming took 0 bases from V and 1 from J, leaving 4 bases between them. This CDR3 has 13 amino acids. CDR1 and CDR2 from the germline V gene are SGHKS and YYEKEE (reference sequence). The repertoire was sequenced with immunoSEQ multiplex PCR; TCRdb's copy has only in-frame clones and lacks some. The sample lists roughly 120,000 clones; over 90% were seen once. This TCR derives from a man aged 30 to 39 in good health. The V and J genes are TRBV5-5 and TRBJ1-1; unclear D gene. Sequenced input: blood. CDR3 protein: CASSLGRNTEAFF. In DNA form, the CDR3 reads TGTGCCAGCAGCTTGGGGAGGAACACTGAAGCTTTCTTT.